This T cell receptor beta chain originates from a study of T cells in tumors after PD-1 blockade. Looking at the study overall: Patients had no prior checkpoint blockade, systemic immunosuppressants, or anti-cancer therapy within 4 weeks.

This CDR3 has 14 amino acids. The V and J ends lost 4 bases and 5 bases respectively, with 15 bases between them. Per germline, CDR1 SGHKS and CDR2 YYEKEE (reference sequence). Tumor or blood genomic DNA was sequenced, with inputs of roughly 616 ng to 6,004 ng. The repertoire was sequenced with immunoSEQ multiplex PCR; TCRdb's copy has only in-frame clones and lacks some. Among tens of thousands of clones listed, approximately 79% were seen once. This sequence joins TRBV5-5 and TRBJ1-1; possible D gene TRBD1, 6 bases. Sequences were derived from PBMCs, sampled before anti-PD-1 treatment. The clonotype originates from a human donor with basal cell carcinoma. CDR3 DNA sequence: TGTGCCAGCAGCGCCATACAGGGAGGGACTGAAGCTTTCTTT. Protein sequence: CASSAIQGGTEAFF.